One and the same sample provided the 29 T cell receptor beta chains below, sequenced in a study of shared clonotypes between healthy human individuals. Naive-designated CD8 cells lacked CD45RO, were positively enriched for CCR7, and omitted terminally differentiated effector memory CD45RA+ cells. TCRdb's copy holds only in-frame clones and misses some; the assay was immunoSEQ multiplex PCR. The sample has about 820,000 clones, about 91% seen once; the top ten hold about 25%. The sample taken for sequencing was naive CD8+ T cells sorted from blood. The receptors were sampled from a man between 25 and 39 years old in good health.

The chain couples TRBV7-9 to TRBJ2-1; 10 nucleotides line up with TRBD2. This CDR3 spans 17 amino acids. Trimming at V came to 5 bases and at J to 5 bases, leaving 12 bases not matched to a gene. In germline, CDR1 is SEHNR, CDR2 FQNEAQ (reference sequence). CDR3 amino acids: CASSPEPGLAFNNEQFF. The CDR3 DNA is TGTGCCAGCAGCCCCGAACCGGGACTAGCGTTCAACAATGAGCAGTTCTTC. The whole variable domain, remainder taken from reference TRBV7-9 and TRBJ2-1, is DTGVSQNPRHKITKRGQNVTFRCDPISEHNRLYWYRQTLGQGPEFLTYFQNEAQLEKSRLLSDRFSAERPKGSFSTLEIQRTEQGDSAMYLCASSPEPGLAFNNEQFFGPGTRLTVL.

The CDR3 nucleotides read TGTGCCAGTAGGGCCGGGACAGCTAGCACAGATACGCAGTATTTT. Amino acid sequence: CASRAGTASTDTQYF. V is TRBV19 and J is TRBJ2-3; 7 positions agree with TRBD1. In germline, CDR1 is LNHDA, CDR2 SQIVND (reference sequence). The CDR3 loop spans 15 amino acids. With 6 bases clipped from V and 0 bases from J, the junction kept 6 bases outside the gene matches.

The chain uses TRBV5-4 and TRBJ2-7; D is possibly TRBD2 (5 bases). Trimming left V 3 bases short and J 0 bases short, with 19 bases between. Germline CDR1 reads SGHNT; CDR2 reads YYREEE (reference sequence). The CDR3 is 17 amino acids. DNA of the CDR3: TGTGCCAGCAGCTCTCATCCCCCGGCAGACTACTCCTACGAGCAGTACTTC. Translating gives CASSSHPPADYSYEQYF.

The chain uses TRBV7-2 and TRBJ2-1, with 11 bases lining up with TRBD2. The V gene's germline CDR1 is SGHTA and CDR2 FQGNSA. Trimming removed 0 bases from V and 9 bases from J; junction bases left unmatched: 4. CDR3 size: 15 residues. The CDR3 is CASSLALAGEGEQFF. The CDR3 coding sequence is TGTGCCAGCAGCTTAGCACTAGCGGGAGAGGGTGAGCAGTTCTTC.

The J gene is TRBJ1-4, the V gene TRBV28; no reliable D call. Germline CDR1 MDHEN, CDR2 SYDVKM. V lost 2 bases, J lost 0 bases, and 7 bases lay in between. There are 15 residues in the CDR3. CDR3 DNA sequence: TGTGCCAGCAGTTTACTACTTTCAACTAATGAAAAACTGTTTTTT. Translated: CASSLLLSTNEKLFF.

This chain links TRBV7-9 with TRBJ2-7; D call uncertain. The CDR3 is made up of 15 amino acids. Trimming pared 5 bases from V and 0 bases from J, leaving 14 bases between. Germline lookup yields CDR1 SEHNR and CDR2 FQNEAQ (reference sequence). Written as DNA, the CDR3 is TGTGCCAGCAGCCCCCCGGCCCCCAACTCCTACGAGCAGTACTTC. It specifies CASSPPAPNSYEQYF.

The chain's CDR3 is CASSSDRTNYEQYF. CDR3 sequence (DNA): TGTGCCAGCAGTTCCGACCGTACCAACTACGAGCAGTACTTC. V and J are TRBV6-6 and TRBJ2-7; D remains unclear. Trimming took off 4 bases at V and 3 bases at J, with 13 bases between the two ends. The CDR3 covers 14 residues. Germline V gene lookup returns CDR1 MNHNY and CDR2 SVGAGI (reference sequence).

In the case of this clone: The identical CDR3 is also encoded by other nucleotide sequences in the sample. The genes are TRBV4-1 and TRBJ2-1, with 10 bases that match TRBD2. The length of the CDR3 is 16 residues. The V gene end was trimmed by 3 bases and the J gene end by 1 base; junction bases not matched to a gene: 3. Germline assignment: CDR1 MGHRA and CDR2 YSYEKL. DNA of the CDR3: TGCGCCAGCAGCCACAGGACTAGCGGATCCTACAATGAGCAGTTCTTC. The encoded protein is CASSHRTSGSYNEQFF.

The chain has TRBV7-9 and TRBJ2-3; 9 bases agree with TRBD2. The V segment lost 6 bases and the J segment 2 bases; nucleotides outside the gene matches: 3. Germline CDR1 SEHNR, CDR2 FQNEAQ (reference sequence). The CDR3 is 14 amino acids. The CDR3, as DNA: TGTGCCAGCAGGAGACTAGCGGACACAGATACGCAGTATTTT. This sequence encodes CASRRLADTDTQYF.

CDR3 protein: CASSLPEGTTSSNYGYTF. In DNA form, the CDR3 reads TGCGCCAGCAGCCTACCCGAAGGGACAACGTCCTCTAACTATGGCTACACCTTC. This sequence joins TRBV5-1 and TRBJ1-2, with D possibly being TRBD1 (6 bases). V was shortened by 4 bases and J by 0 bases, with 22 bases between the two germline ends. The CDR3 covers 18 residues. Germline-derived CDR1 and CDR2 are SGHRS and YFSETQ.

The V call is TRBV13, the J call TRBJ2-1; 9 bases agree with TRBD1. V was pared by 3 bases and J by 6 bases, with 6 bases of the junction left unmatched. Germline V gives CDR1 PRHDT, CDR2 FYEKMQ (reference sequence). The CDR3 loop spans 15 amino acids. The CDR3 DNA sequence: TGTGCCAGCAGCTTCGGGACAGGGTATGGCAATGAGCAGTTCTTC. Encoded protein: CASSFGTGYGNEQFF.

The chain recombines TRBV29-1 with TRBJ2-1; the match to TRBD2 covers 13 bases. The CDR3 contains 17 residues. The germline CDR1 and CDR2 sequences are SQVTM and ANQGSEA. J lost 0 bases, V lost 4 bases, and 6 bases had no gene match. In DNA, the CDR3 is TGCAGCGTTGCCGGGACTAGCGGGATAAGCTCCTACAATGAGCAGTTCTTC. It codes for CSVAGTSGISSYNEQFF.

The V and J genes are TRBV18 and TRBJ1-4; D remains unclear. The germline V and J ends were trimmed by 5 bases and 0 bases, with 16 bases remaining between them. The CDR3 is 17 residues long. The germline CDR1 and CDR2 sequences are KGHSH and LQKENI. The CDR3 DNA sequence: TGTGCCAGCTCATCAACGGCCTCTACTGCAACTAATGAAAAACTGTTTTTT. Encoded protein: CASSSTASTATNEKLFF.

The CDR3 sequence is CASSKRDSQETQYF. CDR3 nucleotides: TGTGCCAGCAGTAAACGGGACAGCCAAGAGACCCAGTACTTC. The chain joins TRBV28 to TRBJ2-5; 7 positions agree with TRBD1. V lost 5 bases to trimming and J lost 1 base; unmatched junction nucleotides: 4. CDR1 is MDHEN, CDR2 SYDVKM, per germline. The CDR3 consists of 14 residues.

The chain carries TRBV10-3 and TRBJ2-5; TRBD2 might be the D (6 bases). CDR3 length: 14 residues. CDR1 and CDR2 from the germline V gene are ENHRY and SYGVKD. V lost 2 bases to trimming and J lost 4 bases, with 11 bases between them. The CDR3 is CAISETGSAETQYF. CDR3 coding DNA: TGTGCCATCAGTGAGACCGGGAGTGCAGAGACCCAGTACTTC.

The V call is TRBV7-6, the J call TRBJ2-2; no clear D. This CDR3 region has 15 residues. With 7 bases removed from V and 0 bases from J, the gap between germline ends came to 12 bases. Looked up from germline, CDR1 is SGHVS and CDR2 is FNYEAQ. The CDR3: CASTSESSNTGELFF. CDR3 DNA sequence: TGTGCCAGCACCTCTGAGAGTTCGAACACCGGGGAGCTGTTTTTT.

This clone was counted only a few times. This chain links TRBV7-2 with TRBJ2-7; no clear D gene. The CDR3 has 15 residues. In germline, CDR1 is SGHTA, CDR2 FQGNSA. The V and J ends lost 4 bases and 6 bases respectively, with 19 bases between them. The CDR3 spells CASSYLSGPSGEQYF. The CDR3 nucleotides read TGTGCCAGCAGCTACCTATCCGGGCCATCCGGCGAGCAGTACTTC. The whole variable domain, remainder taken from reference TRBV7-2 and TRBJ2-7, is GAGVSQSPSNKVTEKGKDVELRCDPISGHTALYWYRQSLGQGLEFLIYFQGNSAPDKSGLPSDRFSAERTGGSVSTLTIQRTQQEDSAVYLCASSYLSGPSGEQYFGPGTRLTVT.

This sequence joins TRBV29-1 and TRBJ1-1, with D hard to call. Trimming took 7 bases from V and 0 from J, leaving 18 bases between them. Per the germline V gene, CDR1 is SQVTM and CDR2 is ANQGSEA. CDR3 size: 15 residues. The CDR3 is CSARTPTSLNTEAFF. The CDR3, as DNA: TGCAGCGCACGTACCCCTACAAGTTTGAACACTGAAGCTTTCTTT.

This chain joins TRBV9 and TRBJ2-1; 12 bases map to TRBD2. The germline CDR1 and CDR2 sequences are SGDLS and YYNGEE. Trimming cost V 1 base and J 9 bases; bases outside gene matches: 2. There are 14 residues in the CDR3. This CDR3 is CASSVLLAGGEQFF. CDR3 bases: TGTGCCAGCAGCGTACTACTAGCGGGAGGTGAGCAGTTCTTC.

The chain is built from TRBV5-4 and TRBJ2-1; unclear D gene. CDR3 length: 16 amino acids. The V end lost 1 base, the J end lost 0 bases, and 11 bases lay between the germline ends. Germline lookup yields CDR1 SGHNT and CDR2 YYREEE (reference sequence). The CDR3 region is CASSLFSVSSYNEQFF. CDR3 DNA: TGTGCCAGCAGCTTGTTTTCGGTATCCTCCTACAATGAGCAGTTCTTC.

The chain has TRBV29-1 and TRBJ2-1, with a tentative D call TRBD2 (6 bases). Germline CDR1 SQVTM, CDR2 ANQGSEA. The CDR3 extends over 15 amino acids. V lost 6 bases and J 0 bases, leaving 15 bases between the germline ends. The CDR3 protein is CSVMVAESSYNEQFF. The CDR3 bases are TGCAGCGTCATGGTAGCGGAAAGCTCCTACAATGAGCAGTTCTTC.

V is TRBV14 and J is TRBJ1-3, with no clear D. The germline V gene encodes CDR1 SGHDN and CDR2 FVKESK. This CDR3 is 15 amino acids long. V was shortened by 2 bases and J by 4 bases, with 12 bases between the two germline ends. CDR3 in amino acids: CASSQIGGAGNTIYF. The CDR3 coding sequence is TGTGCCAGCAGCCAAATTGGAGGAGCAGGAAACACCATATATTTT.

With respect to this clone: The same CDR3 also results from other DNA sequences found in this sample. The chain combines TRBV28 with TRBJ1-2; D remains ambiguous. The germline V gene has CDR1 MDHEN and CDR2 SYDVKM. V gave up 6 bases and J gave up 2 bases, with 7 bases separating them. This CDR3 is 12 amino acids long. CDR3 DNA: TGTGCCAGCAGGGGTTTAAACTATGGCTACACCTTC. It specifies CASRGLNYGYTF.

CDR3 in DNA: TGTGCCAGCAGGATTGCCTACGAGCAGTACTTC. Translating it yields CASRIAYEQYF. This rearrangement joins TRBV25-1 to TRBJ2-7; no firm D call. V lost 6 bases, J lost 2 bases, and 5 bases lay in between. Germline V CDR1 and CDR2: MGHDK, SYGVNS. This CDR3 is built from 11 residues.

This chain links TRBV7-9 with TRBJ1-4, with a possible D match to TRBD1 (5 bases). Between the trimmed V and J ends, which lost 5 bases and 8 bases, there was a span of 18 bases. Germline V gene sequence: CDR1 SEHNR, CDR2 FQNEAQ (reference sequence). The CDR3 is 15 amino acids. The CDR3, as DNA: TGTGCCAGCAGCCCCCGTACAGGAGATGGCGAAAAACTGTTTTTT. This sequence encodes CASSPRTGDGEKLFF.

The sample holds one count of this clone. The chain combines TRBV7-8 with TRBJ1-2, with 8 bases that match TRBD1. Germline CDR1 is SGHVS and CDR2 is FQNEAQ. The trim removed 3 bases at V and 2 bases at J, leaving 5 bases unmatched. This CDR3 is 15 amino acids long. CDR3 sequence reads: CASSFTRQGNYGYTF. The CDR3 bases are TGTGCCAGCAGCTTCACCCGACAGGGGAACTATGGCTACACCTTC.

This sequence joins TRBV10-1 and TRBJ2-7; 11 bases align to TRBD2. V shed 6 bases, J shed 3 bases, and the junction held 10 bases outside the gene matches. This CDR3 has 16 residues. Germline V gives CDR1 WNHNN, CDR2 SYGVQD (reference sequence). CDR3 in amino acids: CASSSTASGRFYEQYF. As DNA, the CDR3 is TGCGCCAGCAGCTCCACCGCTAGCGGGAGGTTCTACGAGCAGTACTTC.

The chain recombines TRBV4-1 with TRBJ2-7; 13 bases map to TRBD2. The V gene's germline CDR1 is MGHRA and CDR2 YSYEKL. The CDR3 totals 17 residues. Unmatched junction bases numbered 3, after V lost 1 base and J lost 0 bases. The CDR3 region has the DNA TGCGCCAGCAGCCAAGCCGGGACTAGCGGGACCTCCTACGAGCAGTACTTC. As protein: CASSQAGTSGTSYEQYF.

Comments on this clone: The sample holds other DNA sequences that translate to the same CDR3. The chain combines TRBV7-9 with TRBJ2-5; D unresolved. The CDR3 covers 12 residues. Germline V gives CDR1 SEHNR, CDR2 FQNEAQ (reference sequence). Trimming shortened V by 2 bases and J by 5 bases, and 6 bases separated the two germline ends. The DNA for the CDR3 is TGTGCCAGCAGCTTATTCGGCGAGACCCAGTACTTC. Translation gives CASSLFGETQYF.